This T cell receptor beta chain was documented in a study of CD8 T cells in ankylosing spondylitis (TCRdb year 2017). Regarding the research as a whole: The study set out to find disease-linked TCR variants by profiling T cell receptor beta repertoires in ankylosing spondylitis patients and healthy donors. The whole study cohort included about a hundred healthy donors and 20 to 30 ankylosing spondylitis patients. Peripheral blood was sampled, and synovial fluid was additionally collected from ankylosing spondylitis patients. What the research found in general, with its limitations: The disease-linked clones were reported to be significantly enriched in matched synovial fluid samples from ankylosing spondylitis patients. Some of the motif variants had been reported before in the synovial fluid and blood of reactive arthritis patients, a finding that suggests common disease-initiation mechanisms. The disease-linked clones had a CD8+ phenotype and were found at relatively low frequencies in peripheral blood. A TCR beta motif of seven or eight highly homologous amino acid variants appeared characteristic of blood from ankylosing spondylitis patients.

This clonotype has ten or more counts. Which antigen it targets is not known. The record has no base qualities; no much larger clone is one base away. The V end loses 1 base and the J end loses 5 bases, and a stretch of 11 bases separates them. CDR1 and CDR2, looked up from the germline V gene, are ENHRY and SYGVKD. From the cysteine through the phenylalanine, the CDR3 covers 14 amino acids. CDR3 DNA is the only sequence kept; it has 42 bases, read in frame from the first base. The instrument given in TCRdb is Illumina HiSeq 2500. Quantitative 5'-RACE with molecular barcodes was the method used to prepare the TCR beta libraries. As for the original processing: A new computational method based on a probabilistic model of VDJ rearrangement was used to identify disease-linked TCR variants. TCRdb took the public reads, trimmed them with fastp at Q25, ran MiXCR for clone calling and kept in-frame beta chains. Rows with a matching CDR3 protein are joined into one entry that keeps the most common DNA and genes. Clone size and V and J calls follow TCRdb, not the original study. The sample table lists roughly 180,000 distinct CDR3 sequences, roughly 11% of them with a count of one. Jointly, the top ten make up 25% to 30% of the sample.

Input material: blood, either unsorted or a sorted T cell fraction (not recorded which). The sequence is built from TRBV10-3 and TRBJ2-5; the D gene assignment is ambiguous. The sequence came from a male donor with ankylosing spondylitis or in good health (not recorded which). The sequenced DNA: TGTGCCATCAGTGAGTTGTCCTTAGGGGAGACCCAGTACTTC. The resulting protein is CAISELSLGETQYF.